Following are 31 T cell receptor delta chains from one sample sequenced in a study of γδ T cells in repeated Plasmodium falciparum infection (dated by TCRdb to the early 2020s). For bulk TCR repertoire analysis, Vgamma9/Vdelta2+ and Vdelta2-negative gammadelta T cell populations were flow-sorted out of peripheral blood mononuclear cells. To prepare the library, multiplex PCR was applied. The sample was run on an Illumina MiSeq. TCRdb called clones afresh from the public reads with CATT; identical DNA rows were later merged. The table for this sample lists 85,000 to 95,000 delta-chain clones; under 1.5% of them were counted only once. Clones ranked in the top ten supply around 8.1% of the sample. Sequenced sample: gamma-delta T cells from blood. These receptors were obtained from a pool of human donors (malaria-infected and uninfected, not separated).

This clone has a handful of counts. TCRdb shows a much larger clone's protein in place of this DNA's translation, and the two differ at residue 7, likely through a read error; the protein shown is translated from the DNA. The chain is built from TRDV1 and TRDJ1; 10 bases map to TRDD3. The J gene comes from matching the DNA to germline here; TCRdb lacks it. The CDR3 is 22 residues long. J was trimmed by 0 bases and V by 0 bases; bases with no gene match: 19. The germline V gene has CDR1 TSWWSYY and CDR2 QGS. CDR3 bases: TGTGCTCTTGGGGAACTAGGCTACAACGTCTTACTGGGGGATGCTTACACCGATAAACTCATCTTT. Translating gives CALGELGYNVLLGDAYTDKLIF.

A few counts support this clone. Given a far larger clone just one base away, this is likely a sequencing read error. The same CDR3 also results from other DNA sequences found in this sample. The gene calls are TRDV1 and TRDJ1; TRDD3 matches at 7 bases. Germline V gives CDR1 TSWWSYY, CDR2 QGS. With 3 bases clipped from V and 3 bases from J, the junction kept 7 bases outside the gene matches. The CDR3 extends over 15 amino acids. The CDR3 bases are TGTGCTCTTGGGGAGCCGCTTGGGGGACCCGATAAACTCATCTTT. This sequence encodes CALGEPLGGPDKLIF.

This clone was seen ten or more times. The CDR3 DNA reads as TGTGCTCTTGGGGAACTTCGGCAATTCCTACCGTACACCGATAAACTCATCTTT. Its protein product is CALGELRQFLPYTDKLIF. This chain links TRDV1 with TRDJ1; 7 bases match TRDD2. CDR1 is TSWWSYY and CDR2 is QGS in the germline V gene. After removal of 0 bases from V and 0 bases from J, the junction contained 10 bases not matched to a gene. CDR3 size: 18 residues.

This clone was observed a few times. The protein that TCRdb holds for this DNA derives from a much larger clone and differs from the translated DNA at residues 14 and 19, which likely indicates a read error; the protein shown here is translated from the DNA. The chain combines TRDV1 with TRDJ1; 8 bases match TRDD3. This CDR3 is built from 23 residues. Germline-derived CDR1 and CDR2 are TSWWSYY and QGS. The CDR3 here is CALVERCPTGGWGMPPYTGKLIF. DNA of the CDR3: TGTGCTCTTGTGGAACGGTGTCCTACAGGAGGGTGGGGGATGCCCCCCTACACCGGTAAACTCATCTTT.

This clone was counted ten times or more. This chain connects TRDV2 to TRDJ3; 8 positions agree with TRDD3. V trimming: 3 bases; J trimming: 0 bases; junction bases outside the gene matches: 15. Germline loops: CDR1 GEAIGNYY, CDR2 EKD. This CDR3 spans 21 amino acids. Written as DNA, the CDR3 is TGTGCCTGTGACCCAACCGGTAGCTGGGGGAAGAGCTCCTGGGACACCCGACAGATGTTTTTC. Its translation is CACDPTGSWGKSSWDTRQMFF.

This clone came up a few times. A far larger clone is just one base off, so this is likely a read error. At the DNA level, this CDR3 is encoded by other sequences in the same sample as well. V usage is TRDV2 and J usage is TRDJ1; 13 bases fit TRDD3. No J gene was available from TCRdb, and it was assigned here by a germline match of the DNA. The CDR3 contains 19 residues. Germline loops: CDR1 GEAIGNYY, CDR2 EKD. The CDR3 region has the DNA TGTGCCTGTGACACCGGGGGTACTGGGGGATACGCGTTACCCGACAAACTCATCTTT. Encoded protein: CACDTGGTGGYALPDKLIF.

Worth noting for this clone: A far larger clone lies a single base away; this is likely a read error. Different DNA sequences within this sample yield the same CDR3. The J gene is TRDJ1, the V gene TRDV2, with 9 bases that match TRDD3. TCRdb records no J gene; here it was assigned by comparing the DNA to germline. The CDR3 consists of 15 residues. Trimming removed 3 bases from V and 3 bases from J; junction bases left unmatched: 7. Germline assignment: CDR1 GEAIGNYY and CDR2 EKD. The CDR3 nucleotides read TGTGCCTGTGACGGGCTGGGGGATCACGCCGATAAACTCATCTTT. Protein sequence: CACDGLGDHADKLIF.

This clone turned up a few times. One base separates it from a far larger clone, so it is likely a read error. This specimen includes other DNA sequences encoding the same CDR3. CDR3 in amino acids: CACDRGYGTDKLIF. The CDR3 DNA sequence: TGCGCCTGTGACAGAGGGTACGGCACCGATAAACTCATCTTT. This sequence joins TRDV2 and TRDJ1; D not certain. Germline matching of the DNA provided the J gene here, since TCRdb leaves it blank. Germline lookup yields CDR1 GEAIGNYY and CDR2 EKD. There are 14 residues in the CDR3.

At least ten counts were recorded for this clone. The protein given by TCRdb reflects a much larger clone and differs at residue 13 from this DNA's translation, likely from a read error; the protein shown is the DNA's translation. The DNA for the CDR3 is TGTGCTCTTGGGGAACTACTTCAGGGTTTTGAGAGACGGGGGGCGAATTCAAAGTACACCGATAAACTCATCTTT. Its translation is CALGELLQGFERRGANSKYTDKLIF. The rearrangement links TRDV1 to TRDJ1; a weak D match, TRDD3 (5 bases). Germline assignment: CDR1 TSWWSYY and CDR2 QGS. The CDR3 totals 25 residues. Trimming cost V 0 bases and J 0 bases, with 38 bases left between them.

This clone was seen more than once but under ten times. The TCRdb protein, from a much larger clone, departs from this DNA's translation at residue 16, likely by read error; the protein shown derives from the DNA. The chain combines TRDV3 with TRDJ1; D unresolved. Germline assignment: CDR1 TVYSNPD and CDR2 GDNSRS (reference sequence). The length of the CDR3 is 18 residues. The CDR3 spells CAFMDSRSAERRADKFIF. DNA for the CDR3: TGTGCCTTTATGGATTCGAGGAGCGCCGAGCGCAGGGCCGATAAATTCATCTTT.

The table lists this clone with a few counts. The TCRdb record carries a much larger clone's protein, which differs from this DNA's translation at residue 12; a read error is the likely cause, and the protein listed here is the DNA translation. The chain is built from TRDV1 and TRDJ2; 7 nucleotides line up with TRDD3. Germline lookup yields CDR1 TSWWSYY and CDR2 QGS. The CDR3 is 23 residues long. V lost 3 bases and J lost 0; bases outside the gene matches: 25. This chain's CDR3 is CALGDPPEGWGTVSIPLTAQLFF. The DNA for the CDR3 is TGTGCTCTTGGGGATCCCCCGGAAGGTTGGGGGACTGTGTCTATCCCTTTGACAGCACAACTCTTCTTT.

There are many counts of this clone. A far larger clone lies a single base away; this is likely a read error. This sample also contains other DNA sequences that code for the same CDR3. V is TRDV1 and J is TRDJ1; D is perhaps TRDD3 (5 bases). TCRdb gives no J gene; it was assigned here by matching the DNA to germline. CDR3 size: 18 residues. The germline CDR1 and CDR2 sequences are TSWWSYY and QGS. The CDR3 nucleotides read TGCGCTCTTGGGGAACTAGTTCCCTGGGAGCCGTACACCGATAAACTCATCTTT. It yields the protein CALGELVPWEPYTDKLIF.

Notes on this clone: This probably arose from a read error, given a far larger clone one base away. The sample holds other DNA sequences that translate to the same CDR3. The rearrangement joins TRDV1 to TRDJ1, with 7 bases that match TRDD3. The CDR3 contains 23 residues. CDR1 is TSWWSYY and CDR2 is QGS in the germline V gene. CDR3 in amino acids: CALGEYLSPIRKLTLGVTDKLIF. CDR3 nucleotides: TGTGCTCTTGGGGAATATCTTTCCCCGATTAGGAAACTCACTCTGGGGGTCACCGACAAACTCATCTTT.

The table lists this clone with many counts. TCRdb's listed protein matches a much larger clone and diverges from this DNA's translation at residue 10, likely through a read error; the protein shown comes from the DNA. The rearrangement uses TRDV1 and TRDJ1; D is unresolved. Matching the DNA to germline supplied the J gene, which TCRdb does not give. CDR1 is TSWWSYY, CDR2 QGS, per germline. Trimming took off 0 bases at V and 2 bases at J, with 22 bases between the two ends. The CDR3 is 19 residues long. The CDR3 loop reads CALGELESSWSFITDKLIF. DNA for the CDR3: TGTGCTCTTGGGGAACTAGAGTCGTCCTGGTCCTTTATTACCGATAAACTCATCTTT.

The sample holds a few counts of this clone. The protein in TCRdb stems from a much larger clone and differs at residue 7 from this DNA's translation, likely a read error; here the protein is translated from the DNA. The CDR3 is CACDTGELANDKLIF. The DNA of the CDR3 is TGTGCCTGTGACACCGGGGAATTGGCCAACGATAAACTCATCTTT. The chain uses TRDV2 and TRDJ1, with D possibly being TRDD3 (5 bases). CDR3 size: 15 residues. Germline CDR1 reads GEAIGNYY; CDR2 reads EKD. V lost 0 bases and J lost 4, with 14 bases in between.

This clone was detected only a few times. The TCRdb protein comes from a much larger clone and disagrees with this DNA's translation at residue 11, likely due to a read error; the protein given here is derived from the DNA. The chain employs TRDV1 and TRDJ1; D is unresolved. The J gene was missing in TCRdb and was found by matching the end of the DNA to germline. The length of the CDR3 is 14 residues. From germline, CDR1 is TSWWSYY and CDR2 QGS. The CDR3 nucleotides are TGTGCTCTTGGGGTCATCAGGTCCACCGATGAACTCATCTTT. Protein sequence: CALGVIRSTDELIF.

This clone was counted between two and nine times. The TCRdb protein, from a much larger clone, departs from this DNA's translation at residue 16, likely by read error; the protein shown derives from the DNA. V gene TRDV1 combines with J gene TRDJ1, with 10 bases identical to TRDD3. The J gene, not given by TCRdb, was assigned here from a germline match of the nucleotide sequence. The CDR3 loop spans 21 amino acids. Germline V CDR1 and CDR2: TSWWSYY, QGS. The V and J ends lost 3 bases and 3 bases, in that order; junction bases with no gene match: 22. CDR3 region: CALGDPKPSLHWGIIADKLIF. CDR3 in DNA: TGTGCTCTTGGGGATCCCAAACCTTCCCTACACTGGGGGATCATCGCCGATAAACTCATCTTT.

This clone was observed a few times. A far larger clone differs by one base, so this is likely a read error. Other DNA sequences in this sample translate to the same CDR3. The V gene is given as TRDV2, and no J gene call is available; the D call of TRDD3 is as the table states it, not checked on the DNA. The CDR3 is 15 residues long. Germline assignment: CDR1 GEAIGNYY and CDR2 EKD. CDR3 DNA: TGTGCCTGTGACACCGTAGAAGAGGATACCGATAAACTCATCTTC. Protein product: CACDTVEEDTDKLIF.

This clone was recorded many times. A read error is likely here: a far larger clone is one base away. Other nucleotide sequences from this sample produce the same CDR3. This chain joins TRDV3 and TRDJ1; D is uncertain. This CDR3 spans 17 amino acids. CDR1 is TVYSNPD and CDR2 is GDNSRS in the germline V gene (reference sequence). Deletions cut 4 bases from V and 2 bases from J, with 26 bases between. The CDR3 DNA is TGTGCCTCTACCTGGTCCCCGTATCGTAGAGAGACCGATAAACTCATCTTT. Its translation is CASTWSPYRRETDKLIF.

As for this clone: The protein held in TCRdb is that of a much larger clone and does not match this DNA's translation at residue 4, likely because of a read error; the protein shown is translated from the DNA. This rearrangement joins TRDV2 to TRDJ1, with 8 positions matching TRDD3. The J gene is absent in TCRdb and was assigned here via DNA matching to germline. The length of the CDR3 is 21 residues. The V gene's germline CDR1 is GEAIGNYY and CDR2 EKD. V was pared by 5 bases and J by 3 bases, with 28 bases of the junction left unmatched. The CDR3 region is CACGTIKHSGILRDGSDKLIF. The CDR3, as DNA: TGTGCCTGTGGCACAATAAAACACTCGGGGATACTCCGGGACGGCTCCGATAAACTCATCTTT.

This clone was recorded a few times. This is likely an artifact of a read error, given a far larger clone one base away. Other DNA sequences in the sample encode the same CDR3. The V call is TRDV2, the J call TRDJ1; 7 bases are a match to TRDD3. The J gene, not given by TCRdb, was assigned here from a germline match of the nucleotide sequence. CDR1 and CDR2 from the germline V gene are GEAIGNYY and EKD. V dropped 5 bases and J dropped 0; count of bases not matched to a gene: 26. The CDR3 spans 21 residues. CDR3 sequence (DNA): TGTGCCTGTGTGTCTTCTCGAACATTCCGATATCGACTGGGGTACACCGATAAACTCATCTTT. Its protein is CACVSSRTFRYRLGYTDKLIF.

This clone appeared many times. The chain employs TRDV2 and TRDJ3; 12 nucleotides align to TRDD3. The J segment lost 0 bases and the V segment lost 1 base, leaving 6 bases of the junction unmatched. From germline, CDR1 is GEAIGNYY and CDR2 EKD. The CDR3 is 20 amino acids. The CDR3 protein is CACDTLGDTLSSWDTRQMFF. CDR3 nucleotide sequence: TGTGCCTGTGACACACTGGGGGATACCCTAAGCTCCTGGGACACCCGACAGATGTTTTTC.

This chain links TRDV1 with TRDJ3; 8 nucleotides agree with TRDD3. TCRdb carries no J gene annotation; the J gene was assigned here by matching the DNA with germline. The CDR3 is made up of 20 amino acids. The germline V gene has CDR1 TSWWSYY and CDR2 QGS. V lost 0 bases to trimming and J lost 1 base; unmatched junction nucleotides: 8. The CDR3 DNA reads TGTGCTCTTGGGGAACTAAGGTGGGGGATGTCTTCCTGGGACACCCGACAGATGTTTTTC. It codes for CALGELRWGMSSWDTRQMFF.

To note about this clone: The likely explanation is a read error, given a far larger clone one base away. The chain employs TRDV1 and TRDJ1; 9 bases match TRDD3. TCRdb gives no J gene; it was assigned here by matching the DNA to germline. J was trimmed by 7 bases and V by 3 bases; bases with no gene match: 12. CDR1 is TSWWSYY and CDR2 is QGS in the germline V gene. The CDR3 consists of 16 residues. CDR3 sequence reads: CALGELSAGGSSKLIF. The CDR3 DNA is TGTGCTCTTGGGGAGCTTTCGGCTGGGGGATCCTCTAAACTCATCTTT.

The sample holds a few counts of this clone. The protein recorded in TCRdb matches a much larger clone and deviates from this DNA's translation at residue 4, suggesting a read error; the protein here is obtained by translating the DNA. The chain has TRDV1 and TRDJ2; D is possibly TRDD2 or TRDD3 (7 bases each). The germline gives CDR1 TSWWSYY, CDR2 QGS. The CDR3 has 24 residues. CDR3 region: CALRDSPRQFLHLVPGDCTAQLFF. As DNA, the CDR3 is TGTGCTCTTAGGGATTCCCCACGGCAATTCCTACACCTTGTCCCGGGGGATTGCACAGCACAACTCTTCTTT.

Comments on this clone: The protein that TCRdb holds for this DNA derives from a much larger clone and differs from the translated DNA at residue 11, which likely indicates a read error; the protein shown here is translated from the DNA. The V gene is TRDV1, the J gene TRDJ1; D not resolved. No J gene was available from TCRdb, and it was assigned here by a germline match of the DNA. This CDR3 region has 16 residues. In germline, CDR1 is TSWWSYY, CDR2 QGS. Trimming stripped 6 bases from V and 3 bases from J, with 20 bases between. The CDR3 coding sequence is TGTGCTCTTGGAAAGTTCTTCGTCTCGTACGCCGATAAACTCATCTTT. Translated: CALGKFFVSYADKLIF.

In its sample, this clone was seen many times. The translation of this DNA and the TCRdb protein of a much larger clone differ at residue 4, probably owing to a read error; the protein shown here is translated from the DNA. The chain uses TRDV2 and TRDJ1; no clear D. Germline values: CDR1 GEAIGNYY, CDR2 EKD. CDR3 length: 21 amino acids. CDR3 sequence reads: CACGTVQGAKNFQGEGDKLIF. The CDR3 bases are TGTGCCTGTGGCACCGTTCAAGGGGCTAAAAATTTCCAGGGCGAGGGCGATAAACTCATCTTT.

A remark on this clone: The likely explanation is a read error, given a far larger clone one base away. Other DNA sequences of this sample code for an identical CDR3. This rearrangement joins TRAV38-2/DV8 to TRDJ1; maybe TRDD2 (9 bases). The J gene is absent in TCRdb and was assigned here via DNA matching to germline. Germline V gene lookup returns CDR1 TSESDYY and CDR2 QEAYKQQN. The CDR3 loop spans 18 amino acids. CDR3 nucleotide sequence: TGTGCCTACTCCATGACCTTCCTACATTACTGGGGGACCGATAAACTCATCTTT. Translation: CAYSMTFLHYWGTDKLIF.

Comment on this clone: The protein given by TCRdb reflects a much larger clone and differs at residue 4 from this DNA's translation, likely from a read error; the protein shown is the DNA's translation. This chain's CDR3 is CACGTAGAPWDTRQMFF. CDR3 DNA sequence: TGTGCCTGTGGCACCGCGGGGGCCCCCTGGGACACCCGACAGATGTTTTTC. The chain employs TRDV2 and TRDJ3, with D possibly TRDD3 on 5 matching bases. TCRdb carries no J gene annotation; the J gene was assigned here by matching the DNA with germline. The CDR3 loop spans 17 amino acids. Germline assignment: CDR1 GEAIGNYY and CDR2 EKD.

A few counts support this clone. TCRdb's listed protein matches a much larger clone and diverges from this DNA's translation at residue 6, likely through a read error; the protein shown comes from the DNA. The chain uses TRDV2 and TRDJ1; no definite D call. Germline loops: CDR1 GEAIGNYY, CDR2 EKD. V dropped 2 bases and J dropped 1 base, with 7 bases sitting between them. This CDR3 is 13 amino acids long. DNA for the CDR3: TGTGCCTGTGACAGGGTACGCACCGATAAACTCATCTTT. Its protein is CACDRVRTDKLIF.

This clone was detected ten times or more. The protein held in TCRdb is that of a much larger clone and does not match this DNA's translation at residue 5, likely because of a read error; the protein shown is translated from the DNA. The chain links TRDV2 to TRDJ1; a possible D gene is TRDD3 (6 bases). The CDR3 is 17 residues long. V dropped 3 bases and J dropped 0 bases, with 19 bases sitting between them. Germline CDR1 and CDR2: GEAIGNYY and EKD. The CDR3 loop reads CACDAVGIPLDTDKLIF. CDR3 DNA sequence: TGTGCCTGTGACGCCGTGGGGATTCCCCTCGACACCGATAAACTCATCTTT.